The next 15 T cell receptor beta chains were all read from a single sample in a study of CD8 T cells in Susac syndrome. An input of about 0.5 to 1 ug of RNA was subjected to reverse transcription using random hexamers. MiXCR, applied by TCRdb to the immunoSEQ multiplex PCR reads, yields one record per CDR3 protein. The sample lists 250,000 to 300,000 distinct CDR3 sequences, 75% to 90% occurring once. Sequencing used CD8+ T cells from PBMCs. The receptors were gathered from a human donor with multiple sclerosis.

The chain is built from TRBV12-3 or TRBV12-4 and TRBJ2-7; maybe TRBD1 (5 bases). V was clipped by 7 bases and J by 0 bases, with 13 bases between them. This CDR3 has 14 amino acids. CDR3 sequence: CASTHYDSSYEQYF. CDR3 nucleotides: TGTGCCAGCACCCACTACGACAGCTCCTACGAGCAGTACTTC.

The chain uses TRBV20-1 and TRBJ2-7, with 11 bases matching TRBD2. Looked up from germline, CDR1 is DFQATT and CDR2 is SNEGSKA (reference sequence). This CDR3 has 15 amino acids. V was pared by 6 bases and J by 0 bases, with 7 bases of the junction left unmatched. The CDR3 loop is CSATLAGGSSYEQYF. The DNA of the CDR3 is TGCAGTGCCACCTTAGCGGGAGGGAGCTCCTACGAGCAGTACTTC.

This clonotype showed up just a few times. The chain is built from TRBV6-1 and TRBJ2-1; 12 bases line up with TRBD2. CDR3 length equals 15 residues. CDR1 and CDR2 (germline): MNHNS, SASEGT. V was pared by 4 bases and J by 4 bases, with 2 bases of the junction left unmatched. The CDR3 DNA sequence: TGTGCCAGCAGTGGACTAGCGGGAGATTACAATGAGCAGTTCTTC. Its translation: CASSGLAGDYNEQFF.

The chain is built from TRBV6-5 and TRBJ2-7; D possibly corresponds to TRBD1 (5 bases). The V gene lost 3 bases and the J gene lost 1 base, with 10 bases spanning the gap. Germline V lookup: CDR1 MNHEY, CDR2 SVGAGI. The CDR3 length is 14 residues. The CDR3: CASSYGAASYEQYF. The CDR3 coding sequence is TGTGCCAGCAGTTATGGGGCAGCTTCCTACGAGCAGTACTTC.

The rearrangement links TRBV15 to TRBJ2-7, with D perhaps matching TRBD2 (6 bases). The CDR3 covers 15 residues. Germline lookup yields CDR1 LNHNV and CDR2 YYDKDF (reference sequence). Trimming left V 0 bases short and J 0 bases short, with 9 bases between. CDR3 sequence: CATSRDSSASYEQYF. The CDR3 DNA reads TGTGCCACCAGCAGAGATTCTAGCGCCTCCTACGAGCAGTACTTC.

The chain recombines TRBV4-2 with TRBJ2-6; D perhaps matches TRBD1 (6 bases). V lost 4 bases and J 6 bases, leaving 13 bases between the germline ends. The germline CDR1 and CDR2 sequences are LGHNA and YNFKEQ. CDR3 length: 15 amino acids. As DNA, the CDR3 is TGTGCCAGCAGCCCAGGGGTTTGGGAGGCCAACGTCCTGACTTTC. Its protein product is CASSPGVWEANVLTF.

This chain joins TRBV10-3 and TRBJ2-3; 8 nucleotides agree with TRBD2. The CDR3 has 15 residues. The germline gives CDR1 ENHRY, CDR2 SYGVKD. V dropped 3 bases and J dropped 1; count of bases not matched to a gene: 3. CDR3 loop: CAISEKAGGTDTQYF. CDR3 bases: TGTGCCATCAGTGAAAAAGCGGGAGGCACAGATACGCAGTATTTT.

This rearrangement joins TRBV7-2 to TRBJ2-7, with 7 positions matching TRBD1. The CDR3 is 17 amino acids. After removal of 2 bases from V and 4 bases from J, the junction contained 14 bases not matched to a gene. CDR1 SGHTA and CDR2 FQGNSA come from the germline V gene. CDR3: CASSLSSYRGREYEQYF. The CDR3, as DNA: TGTGCCAGCAGCTTATCATCGTACAGGGGAAGGGAGTACGAGCAGTACTTC.

V is TRBV24-1 and J is TRBJ2-1, with 9 bases aligning to TRBD2. The CDR3 extends over 16 amino acids. From germline, CDR1 is KGHDR and CDR2 SFDVKD. The trim removed 0 bases at V and 7 bases at J, leaving 6 bases unmatched. Written as DNA, the CDR3 is TGTGCCACCAGTGATTTGATTAGCGGGAGTTCGAATGAGCAGTTCTTC. The encoded protein is CATSDLISGSSNEQFF.

The chain combines TRBV12-3 or TRBV12-4 with TRBJ2-5; 12 nucleotides match TRBD2. Losses at the gene ends were 6 bases for V and 4 bases for J; bases not matched to a gene: 6. The CDR3 loop spans 15 amino acids. The CDR3, as DNA: TGTGCCAGCAGCCCTAGCGGGGGGGCCCGAGAGACCCAGTACTTC. As protein: CASSPSGGARETQYF.

V usage is TRBV5-1 and J usage is TRBJ2-7; 7 nucleotides align to TRBD1. The CDR3 loop spans 15 amino acids. Germline assignment: CDR1 SGHRS and CDR2 YFSETQ. V was clipped by 1 base and J by 3 bases; unmatched bases: 7. This CDR3 is CASSLTATGIYEQYF. CDR3 DNA sequence: TGCGCCAGCAGCTTGACCGCGACAGGGATCTACGAGCAGTACTTC.

V usage is TRBV28 and J usage is TRBJ2-7; TRBD1 agrees at 9 bases. Per germline, CDR1 MDHEN and CDR2 SYDVKM. This CDR3 is 15 amino acids long. J gave up 1 base and V 7 bases, and 8 bases lay outside the gene matches. The CDR3 DNA sequence: TGTGCCAGCATCCTACGGACAGGGGTATCCTACGAGCAGTACTTC. This encodes CASILRTGVSYEQYF.

The gene calls are TRBV29-1 and TRBJ2-5, with a tentative D call TRBD1 (6 bases). V shed 6 bases and J shed 5 bases, with 16 bases lying between them. This CDR3 comprises 13 residues. CDR1 is SQVTM, CDR2 ANQGSEA, per germline. CDR3 region: CSVPTGMTETQYF. CDR3 nucleotide sequence: TGCAGCGTCCCTACAGGGATGACGGAGACCCAGTACTTC.

The V and J genes are TRBV7-9 and TRBJ2-5, with no clear D. There are 15 residues in the CDR3. Trimming shortened V by 5 bases and J by 5 bases, and 18 bases separated the two germline ends. Per germline, CDR1 SEHNR and CDR2 FQNEAQ (reference sequence). The CDR3 DNA follows: TGTGCCAGCAGCCGATCTAGGTTGAGCTCGGAGACCCAGTACTTC. Translating gives CASSRSRLSSETQYF. Looking up the rest from reference TRBV7-9 and TRBJ2-5 gives the full variable domain: DTGVSQNPRHKITKRGQNVTFRCDPISEHNRLYWYRQTLGQGPEFLTYFQNEAQLEKSRLLSDRFSAERPKGSFSTLEIQRTEQGDSAMYLCASSRSRLSSETQYFGPGTRLLVL.

The chain uses TRBV29-1 and TRBJ1-2, with D possibly TRBD1 on 6 matching bases. The CDR3 is 14 amino acids. V lost 2 bases and J 2 bases, leaving 12 bases between the germline ends. The germline gives CDR1 SQVTM, CDR2 ANQGSEA. This CDR3 is CSVEHQGMNYGYTF. The CDR3 nucleotides read TGCAGCGTTGAACACCAGGGGATGAACTATGGCTACACCTTC.